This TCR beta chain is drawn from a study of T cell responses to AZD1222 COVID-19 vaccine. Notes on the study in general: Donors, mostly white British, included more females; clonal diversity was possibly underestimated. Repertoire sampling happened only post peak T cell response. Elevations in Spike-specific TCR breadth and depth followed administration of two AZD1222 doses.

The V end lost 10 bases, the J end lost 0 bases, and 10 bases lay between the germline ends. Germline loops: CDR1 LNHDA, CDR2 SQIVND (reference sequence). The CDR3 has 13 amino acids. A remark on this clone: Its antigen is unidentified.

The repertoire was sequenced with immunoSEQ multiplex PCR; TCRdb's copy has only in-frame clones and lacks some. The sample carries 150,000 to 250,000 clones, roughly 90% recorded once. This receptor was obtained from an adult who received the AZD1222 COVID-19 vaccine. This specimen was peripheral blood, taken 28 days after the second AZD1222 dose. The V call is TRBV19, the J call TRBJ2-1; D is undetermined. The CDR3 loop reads CATRLSSYNEQFF. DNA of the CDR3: TGTGCCACCCGACTTAGCTCCTACAATGAGCAGTTCTTC. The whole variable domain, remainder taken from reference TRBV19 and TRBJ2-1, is DGGITQSPKYLFRKEGQNVTLSCEQNLNHDAMYWYRQDPGQGLRLIYYSQIVNDFQKGDIAEGYSVSREKKESFPLTVTSAQKNPTAFYLCATRLSSYNEQFFGPGTRLTVL.